The 27 T cell receptor beta chains below come from one sample, sequenced in a study of cytomegalovirus exposure and HLA in healthy donors. PCR involved 60 Vbeta and 13 Jbeta primers. Only in-frame clones appear in the TCRdb table, and some are missing; sequencing was by immunoSEQ multiplex PCR. Of under 150,000 clones listed, 80% were seen once; the top ten hold approximately 1%. Sequences were obtained from PBMCs. Every receptor here comes from a human donor in good health.

A few counts support this clone. V and J are TRBV6-1 and TRBJ2-7; D is perhaps TRBD1 (5 bases). Trimming left V 5 bases short and J 3 bases short, with 14 bases between. This CDR3 region has 14 residues. Germline CDR1 and CDR2: MNHNS and SASEGT. The CDR3 DNA reads TGTGCCAGCAGTATGCAGGGTTCTGGCTACGAGCAGTACTTC. Protein: CASSMQGSGYEQYF.

The chain has TRBV7-9 and TRBJ1-4; D is perhaps TRBD1 (6 bases). Germline CDR1 and CDR2: SEHNR and FQNEAQ (reference sequence). The CDR3 is 15 residues long. Trimming pared 5 bases from V and 8 bases from J, leaving 18 bases between. This chain's CDR3 is CASSLQPGQHEKLFF. The DNA for the CDR3 is TGTGCCAGCAGCCTACAACCGGGACAACACGAAAAACTGTTTTTT. The full variable domain, rest sourced from reference TRBV7-9 and TRBJ1-4, is DTGVSQNPRHKITKRGQNVTFRCDPISEHNRLYWYRQTLGQGPEFLTYFQNEAQLEKSRLLSDRFSAERPKGSFSTLEIQRTEQGDSAMYLCASSLQPGQHEKLFFGSGTQLSVL.

V gene TRBV4-1 combines with J gene TRBJ1-1, with 8 bases that match TRBD1. CDR1 and CDR2 (germline): MGHRA, YSYEKL. This CDR3 is built from 14 residues. Trimming cost V 5 bases and J 1 base; bases outside gene matches: 3. CDR3 in amino acids: CASSVGTGNTEAFF. For the CDR3, the DNA is TGCGCCAGCAGCGTTGGGACAGGGAACACTGAAGCTTTCTTT.

The rearrangement joins TRBV7-2 to TRBJ2-2, with 10 bases fitting TRBD2. With 3 bases clipped from V and 4 bases from J, the junction kept 5 bases outside the gene matches. This CDR3 region has 16 residues. CDR1 and CDR2 from the germline V gene are SGHTA and FQGNSA. The CDR3 reads CASSFQRGGPTGELFF. The CDR3 region has the DNA TGTGCCAGCAGCTTTCAGCGGGGGGGCCCCACCGGGGAGCTGTTTTTT. The full variable domain, completed using reference TRBV7-2 and TRBJ2-2, is GAGVSQSPSNKVTEKGKDVELRCDPISGHTALYWYRQSLGQGLEFLIYFQGNSAPDKSGLPSDRFSAERTGGSVSTLTIQRTQQEDSAVYLCASSFQRGGPTGELFFGEGSRLTVL.

This sequence joins TRBV9 and TRBJ2-5; 7 positions match TRBD1. The CDR3 sequence is 15 residues long. Trimming cost V 0 bases and J 3 bases; bases outside gene matches: 5. From germline, CDR1 is SGDLS and CDR2 YYNGEE. In nucleotides, the CDR3 is TGTGCCAGCAGCGTAGGAGACAGGGTAGAAGAGACCCAGTACTTC. Its translation: CASSVGDRVEETQYF.

CDR3 loop: CASSLQGYEQYF. CDR3 sequence (DNA): TGTGCCAGCAGCTTGCAGGGCTACGAGCAGTACTTC. The chain is built from TRBV7-9 and TRBJ2-7; tentatively, D is TRBD1 (5 bases). The germline V gene encodes CDR1 SEHNR and CDR2 FQNEAQ (reference sequence). The CDR3 is made up of 12 amino acids. The germline V and J ends were trimmed by 3 bases and 3 bases, with 6 bases remaining between them.

CDR3 nucleotide sequence: TGTGCCAGCAGCCAGAAGGCCGGGGGACTAGCGGGGGGGTTGGAGACCCAGTACTTC. Translation gives CASSQKAGGLAGGLETQYF. V usage is TRBV4-2 and J usage is TRBJ2-5; 16 bases line up with TRBD2. This CDR3 comprises 19 residues. Germline V gene lookup returns CDR1 LGHNA and CDR2 YNFKEQ. Trimming removed 3 bases from V and 5 bases from J; junction bases left unmatched: 12.

This rearrangement joins TRBV5-1 to TRBJ2-6, with D possibly TRBD2 on 6 matching bases. The CDR3 is 13 residues long. Looked up from germline, CDR1 is SGHRS and CDR2 is YFSETQ. V dropped 8 bases and J dropped 4 bases, with 10 bases sitting between them. The CDR3 region is CARGGSGANVLTF. The CDR3 region has the DNA TGCGCCAGGGGGGGATCCGGGGCCAACGTCCTGACTTTC.

This clone was seen only a few times. This sequence joins TRBV4-1 and TRBJ1-1; possibly TRBD1 for D (6 bases). The CDR3 loop spans 15 amino acids. CDR1 is MGHRA, CDR2 YSYEKL, per germline. Trimming stripped 2 bases from V and 6 bases from J, with 16 bases between. DNA of the CDR3: TGCGCCAGCAGCCAACGAAAGGACAGCCAATCTGAAGCTTTCTTT. Residues: CASSQRKDSQSEAFF.

V and J are TRBV19 and TRBJ1-5; tentative D call: TRBD1 (5 bases). Trimming cost V 1 base and J 4 bases, with 8 bases left between them. CDR1 is LNHDA and CDR2 is SQIVND in the germline V gene (reference sequence). The CDR3 is 14 residues long. CDR3 DNA: TGTGCCAGTAGTATAGTTGGGGCAAATCAGCCCCAGCATTTT. It yields the protein CASSIVGANQPQHF. The full variable domain, its missing parts supplied by reference TRBV19 and TRBJ1-5, is DGGITQSPKYLFRKEGQNVTLSCEQNLNHDAMYWYRQDPGQGLRLIYYSQIVNDFQKGDIAEGYSVSREKKESFPLTVTSAQKNPTAFYLCASSIVGANQPQHFGDGTRLSIL.

The V call is TRBV12-2, the J call TRBJ2-3; the D call in the table, TRBD1, was not verified against the DNA. TRBV12-2 is classified as a pseudogene. CDR3 length: 17 residues. The CDR3 loop reads CASRLAPDRGREDTQYF. The DNA for the CDR3 is TGTGCAAGTCGCTTAGCTCCGGACAGGGGGCGGGAAGATACGCAGTATTTT.

This rearrangement joins TRBV10-2 to TRBJ1-2; tentative D call: TRBD1 (5 bases). Germline V gene data show CDR1 as WSHSY and CDR2 as SAAADI. There are 15 residues in the CDR3. V dropped 0 bases and J dropped 5 bases, with 13 bases sitting between them. CDR3 coding DNA: TGCGCCAGCAGTGAGTCAGGGGTTCCTAGTTATGGCTACACCTTC. Translated: CASSESGVPSYGYTF.

The CDR3 sequence: CASSYSRGRSGNEQFF. CDR3 in DNA: TGTGCCAGCAGTTACTCGCGGGGGAGGTCTGGCAATGAGCAGTTCTTC. The V gene is TRBV6-6, the J gene TRBJ2-1; 7 bases are a match to TRBD2. This CDR3 spans 16 amino acids. V was pared by 0 bases and J by 6 bases, with 8 bases of the junction left unmatched. CDR1 and CDR2 from the germline V gene are MNHNY and SVGAGI (reference sequence).

The gene calls are TRBV7-2 and TRBJ2-3; no clear D. V was pared by 3 bases and J by 10 bases, with 8 bases between. Germline V gene sequence: CDR1 SGHTA, CDR2 FQGNSA. The CDR3 is 11 amino acids. The CDR3 DNA follows: TGTGCCAGCAGCTTCAGGCAGGCGCAGTATTTT. Amino acid sequence: CASSFRQAQYF.

The rearrangement uses TRBV19 and TRBJ2-1; D is possibly TRBD1 (6 bases). CDR1 and CDR2 (germline): LNHDA, SQIVND (reference sequence). The CDR3 runs to 14 residues. Between the trimmed V and J ends, which lost 6 bases and 3 bases, there was a span of 12 bases. CDR3 DNA sequence: TGTGCCAGTAGGGTGACAGGAAACTACAATGAGCAGTTCTTC. Translated, it gives CASRVTGNYNEQFF.

This clone was detected a few times. V gene TRBV7-9 combines with J gene TRBJ1-1; D is ambiguous. This CDR3 contains 15 residues. In germline, CDR1 is SEHNR, CDR2 FQNEAQ (reference sequence). Trimming cost V 6 bases and J 6 bases, with 20 bases left between them. The DNA for the CDR3 is TGTGCCAGCAGACAACTTTCAGAGATCGAGGCTGAAGCTTTCTTT. It is translated as CASRQLSEIEAEAFF.

CDR3 nucleotide sequence: TGTGCCAGCAGTTATGGACAGGTATACACTGAAGCTTTCTTT. Translated: CASSYGQVYTEAFF. The rearrangement links TRBV6-5 to TRBJ1-1; TRBD1 aligns across 7 bases. Trimming cost V 3 bases and J 3 bases; bases outside gene matches: 4. CDR1 and CDR2 from the germline V gene are MNHEY and SVGAGI. This CDR3 spans 14 amino acids.

This clone appeared a few times. This chain links TRBV5-4 with TRBJ2-7; possibly TRBD2 for D (6 bases). Deletions cut 4 bases from V and 0 bases from J, with 14 bases between. CDR1 and CDR2 from the germline V gene are SGHNT and YYREEE (reference sequence). The CDR3 totals 15 residues. The CDR3 protein is CASSGGAHYSYEQYF. For the CDR3, the DNA is TGTGCCAGCAGCGGCGGGGCGCACTACTCCTACGAGCAGTACTTC.

This clone was detected only once. The chain joins TRBV19 to TRBJ2-5, with 8 bases fitting TRBD2. Per the germline V gene, CDR1 is LNHDA and CDR2 is SQIVND (reference sequence). After removal of 5 bases from V and 4 bases from J, the junction contained 3 bases not matched to a gene. The CDR3 length is 13 residues. CDR3 sequence reads: CASSGGGRETQYF. CDR3 in DNA: TGTGCCAGTAGTGGCGGGGGGCGAGAGACCCAGTACTTC.

V is TRBV7-9 and J is TRBJ2-7; 9 nucleotides align to TRBD2. J was trimmed by 3 bases and V by 1 base; bases with no gene match: 10. From germline, CDR1 is SEHNR and CDR2 FQNEAQ (reference sequence). The CDR3 is 17 amino acids. The DNA of the CDR3 is TGTGCCAGCAGCTTAGTGCGGGTAGCGGGGGTGAGCTACGAGCAGTACTTC. Its translation is CASSLVRVAGVSYEQYF.

The gene calls are TRBV11-3 and TRBJ1-1; D is perhaps TRBD1 (5 bases). The CDR3 runs 15 residues. Germline CDR1 is SGHNT and CDR2 is YENEEA. The germline V and J ends were trimmed by 4 bases and 0 bases, with 12 bases remaining between them. As DNA, the CDR3 is TGTGCCAGCAGCTCCAATGGGGGGATGAACACTGAAGCTTTCTTT. This codes for CASSSNGGMNTEAFF.

The V call is TRBV19, the J call TRBJ2-3; D may be TRBD1 (6 bases). The CDR3 loop spans 11 amino acids. Per the germline V gene, CDR1 is LNHDA and CDR2 is SQIVND (reference sequence). Trimming pared 7 bases from V and 4 bases from J, leaving 6 bases between. The CDR3 loop is CASTGADTQYF. In DNA form, the CDR3 reads TGTGCCAGTACAGGGGCAGATACGCAGTATTTT.

V usage is TRBV4-3 and J usage is TRBJ1-4; tentative D call: TRBD1 (5 bases). There are 16 residues in the CDR3. Germline V CDR1 and CDR2: LGHNA, YSLEER. Trimming shortened V by 3 bases and J by 0 bases, and 11 bases separated the two germline ends. The CDR3 here is CASSHRVPPTNEKLFF. CDR3 sequence (DNA): TGCGCCAGCAGCCACAGGGTACCCCCAACTAATGAAAAACTGTTTTTT.

The chain recombines TRBV4-1 with TRBJ2-5; D is perhaps TRBD1 (6 bases). V lost 0 bases, J lost 4 bases, and 9 bases lay in between. CDR3 length: 14 residues. Germline CDR1 is MGHRA and CDR2 is YSYEKL. The chain's CDR3 is CASSQDTGRETQYF. DNA of the CDR3: TGCGCCAGCAGCCAAGATACAGGGCGAGAGACCCAGTACTTC.

As regards this clone: An end of the junction does not agree with germline; a read error may underlie this. The sample has other DNA sequences that encode this CDR3 too. This chain joins TRBV4-1 and TRBJ2-1; 8 bases fit TRBD2. Germline-derived CDR1 and CDR2 are MGHRA and YSYEKL. The CDR3 is 18 amino acids. The CDR3 sequence is CASSQGRAGAGAYNEQFF. The CDR3 coding sequence is TGCGCCAGCAGCCAAGGCCGGGCGGGAGCGGGGGCCTACAACGAGCAGTTCTTC.

The J gene is TRBJ1-1, the V gene TRBV27, with 12 bases lining up with TRBD1. The CDR3 sequence is 16 residues long. Trimming took 2 bases from V and 5 from J; bases not matched to a gene: 6. CDR1 and CDR2 from the germline V gene are MNHEY and SMNVEV (reference sequence). The CDR3 reads CASSLLGTGGETEAFF. CDR3 sequence (DNA): TGTGCCAGCAGTTTACTGGGGACAGGGGGCGAAACTGAAGCTTTCTTT.

V and J are TRBV29-1 and TRBJ1-1, with D maybe TRBD1 (6 bases). Germline V gene data show CDR1 as SQVTM and CDR2 as ANQGSEA. The CDR3 has 13 residues. DNA for the CDR3: TGCCCCAGGTCGGACAGACCCCGCACTGAAGCTTTCTTT. This encodes CPRSDRPRTEAFF.